This T cell receptor beta chain stems from a study of cytomegalovirus exposure and HLA in healthy donors. Whole-study results and caveats: In an earlier analysis, about 87% or about 30%: the productive usage of most TCR beta V segments. The study listed some 160 cytomegalovirus-associated TCR beta chains.

This clone was recorded only once. Its target is not known. CDR1 PRHDT and CDR2 FYEKMQ come from the germline V gene (reference sequence). This CDR3 has 16 residues. J was trimmed by 5 bases and V by 5 bases; bases with no gene match: 14. The primer mix had 60 Vbeta and 13 Jbeta primers. Only in-frame clones appear in the TCRdb table, and some are missing; sequencing was by immunoSEQ multiplex PCR. The sample holds around 160,000 clones, roughly 87% seen once. The source is a man aged 50 to 59 in good health and CMV-seropositive. Sequenced: PBMCs. The chain joins TRBV13 to TRBJ2-5, with 7 nucleotides matching TRBD1. This CDR3 reads CASSADRAPQGETQYF. The CDR3 coding sequence is TGTGCCAGCAGCGCCGACAGGGCACCCCAGGGGGAGACCCAGTACTTC.